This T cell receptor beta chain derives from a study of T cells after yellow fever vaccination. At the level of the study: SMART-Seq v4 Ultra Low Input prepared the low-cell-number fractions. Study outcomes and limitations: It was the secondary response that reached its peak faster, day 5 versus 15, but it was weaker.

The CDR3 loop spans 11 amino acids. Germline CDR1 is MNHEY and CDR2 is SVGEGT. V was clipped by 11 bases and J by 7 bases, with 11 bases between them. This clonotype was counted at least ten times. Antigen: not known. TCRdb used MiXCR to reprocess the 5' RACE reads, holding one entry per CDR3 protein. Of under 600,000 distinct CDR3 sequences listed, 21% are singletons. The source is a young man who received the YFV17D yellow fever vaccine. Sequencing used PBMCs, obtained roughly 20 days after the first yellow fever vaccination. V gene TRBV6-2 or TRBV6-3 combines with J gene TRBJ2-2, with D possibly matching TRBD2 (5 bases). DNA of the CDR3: TGTGCCGCACGGGATAACGGGGAGCTGTTTTTT. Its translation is CAARDNGELFF.